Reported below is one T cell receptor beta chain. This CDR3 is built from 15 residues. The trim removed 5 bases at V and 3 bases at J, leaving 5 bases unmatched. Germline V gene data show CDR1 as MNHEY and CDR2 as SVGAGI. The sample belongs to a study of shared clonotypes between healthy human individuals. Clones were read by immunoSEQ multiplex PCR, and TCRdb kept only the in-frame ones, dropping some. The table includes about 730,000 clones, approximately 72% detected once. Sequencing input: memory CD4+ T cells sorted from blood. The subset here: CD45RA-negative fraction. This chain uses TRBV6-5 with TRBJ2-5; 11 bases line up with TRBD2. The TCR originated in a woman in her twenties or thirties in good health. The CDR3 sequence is CASSGGLAAKETQYF. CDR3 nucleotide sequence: TGTGCCAGCAGTGGGGGACTAGCGGCAAAAGAGACCCAGTACTTC.